The 3 T cell receptor beta chains listed next were all sequenced from one sample in a study of T cell clones after liver transplantation. TCRdb keeps only in-frame clones here, not all; method: immunoSEQ multiplex PCR. The sample includes fewer than 70,000 clones, roughly two thirds of them seen just once. This specimen consisted of CD4+ T cells from blood, obtained before liver transplant. The receptors stem from a human donor who received a liver transplant.

This clone was picked up a small number of times. The gene calls are TRBV30 and TRBJ1-1; 8 bases match TRBD1. J gave up 5 bases and V 2 bases, and 13 bases lay outside the gene matches. This CDR3 comprises 16 residues. Germline CDR1 GTSNPN, CDR2 SVGIG (reference sequence). The CDR3 bases are TGTGCCTGGAGTTCCCAAGCAGGGGGCGCCGGGACTGAAGCTTTCTTT. Translating it yields CAWSSQAGGAGTEAFF.

The chain couples TRBV2 to TRBJ1-2; D gene unclear. CDR1 and CDR2 (germline): SNHLY, FYNNEI. V was shortened by 1 base and J by 5 bases, with 14 bases between the two germline ends. The CDR3 contains 15 residues. CDR3 protein: CASSEVVGVRYGYTF. The CDR3 DNA follows: TGTGCCAGCAGTGAAGTAGTGGGAGTAAGGTATGGCTACACCTTC.

This clone was observed a few times. The rearrangement joins TRBV14 to TRBJ2-1, with 10 positions matching TRBD2. The germline V gene encodes CDR1 SGHDN and CDR2 FVKESK. This CDR3 has 18 residues. The junction had 9 bases not matched to a gene; V was cut back by 0 bases and J by 4 bases. CDR3 protein: CASSQERYSGGGYNEQFF. DNA of the CDR3: TGTGCCAGCAGCCAAGAACGGTACAGCGGGGGGGGGTACAATGAGCAGTTCTTC.